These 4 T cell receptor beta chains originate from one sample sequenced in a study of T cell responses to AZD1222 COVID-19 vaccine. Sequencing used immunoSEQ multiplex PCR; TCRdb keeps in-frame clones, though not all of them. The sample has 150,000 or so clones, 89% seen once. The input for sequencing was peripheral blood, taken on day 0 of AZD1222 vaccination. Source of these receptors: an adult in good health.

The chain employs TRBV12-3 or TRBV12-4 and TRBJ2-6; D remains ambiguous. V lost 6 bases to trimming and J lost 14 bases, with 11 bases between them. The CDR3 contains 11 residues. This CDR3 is CASSQAALLTF. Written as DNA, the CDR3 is TGTGCCAGCAGCCAGGCGGCTCTCCTGACTTTC.

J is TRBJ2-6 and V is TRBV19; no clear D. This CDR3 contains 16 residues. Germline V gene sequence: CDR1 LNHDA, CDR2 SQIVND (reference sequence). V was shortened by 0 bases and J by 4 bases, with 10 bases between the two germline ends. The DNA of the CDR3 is TGTGCCAGTAGTATAGAAAACCCTGTAGGGGCCAACGTCCTGACTTTC. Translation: CASSIENPVGANVLTF.

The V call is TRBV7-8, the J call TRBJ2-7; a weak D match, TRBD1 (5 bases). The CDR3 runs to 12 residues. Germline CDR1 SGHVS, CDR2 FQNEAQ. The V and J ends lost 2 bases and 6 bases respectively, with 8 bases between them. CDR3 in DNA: TGTGCCAGCAGCTTAACAGGCACCGAGCAGTACTTC. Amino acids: CASSLTGTEQYF.

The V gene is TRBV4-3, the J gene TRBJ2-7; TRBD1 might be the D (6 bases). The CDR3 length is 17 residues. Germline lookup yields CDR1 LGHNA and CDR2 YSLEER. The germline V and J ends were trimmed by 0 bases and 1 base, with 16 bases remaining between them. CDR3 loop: CASSQDRARGRSYEQYF. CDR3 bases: TGCGCCAGCAGCCAAGATAGGGCCAGGGGACGGTCCTACGAGCAGTACTTC.